This T cell receptor beta chain derives from a study of T-cell memory formation after mild COVID-19. The germline V gene has CDR1 LGHNA and CDR2 YSLEER. V lost 0 bases and J lost 8; bases outside the gene matches: 8. The CDR3 has 15 amino acids. This clonotype showed up just a few times. Using its own MiXCR run on the 5' RACE reads, TCRdb lists one record per CDR3 protein. This table holds 180,000 or so distinct CDR3 sequences, around a tenth found once. Specimen: PBMCs or a T cell subset sorted from them (not recorded which). This chain links TRBV4-3 with TRBJ1-2; 8 positions match TRBD1. The clonotype was recovered from a man between 18 and 29 years old who had mild COVID-19 (a few samples of this study predate the infection). Cell type and time point are not known. CDR3 in DNA: TGCGCCAGCAGCCAAGATATCCAGGGGGCGATGGGCTACACCTTC. Protein product: CASSQDIQGAMGYTF.